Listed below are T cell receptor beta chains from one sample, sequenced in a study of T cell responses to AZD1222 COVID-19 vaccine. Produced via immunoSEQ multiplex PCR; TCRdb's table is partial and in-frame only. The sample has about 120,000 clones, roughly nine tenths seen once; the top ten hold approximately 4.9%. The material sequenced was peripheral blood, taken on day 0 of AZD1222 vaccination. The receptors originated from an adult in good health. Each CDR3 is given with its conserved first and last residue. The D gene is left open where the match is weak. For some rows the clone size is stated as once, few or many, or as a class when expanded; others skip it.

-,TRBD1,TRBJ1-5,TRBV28,CASSKDRVGQPQHF,TGTGCCAGCAGTAAGGACAGGGTAGGGCAGCCCCAGCATTTT
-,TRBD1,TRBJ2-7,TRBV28,CASRKPGQGSYEQYF,TGTGCCAGCAGAAAACCGGGACAGGGCTCCTACGAGCAGTACTTC
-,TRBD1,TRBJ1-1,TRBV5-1,CASSLAGQGSEAFF,TGCGCCAGCAGCTTGGCAGGACAGGGCTCTGAAGCTTTCTTT
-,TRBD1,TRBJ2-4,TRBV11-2,CASSLEQGWANIQYF,TGTGCCAGCAGCTTAGAACAGGGGTGGGCAAACATTCAGTACTTC
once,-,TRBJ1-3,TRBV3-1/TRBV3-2,CASSRVSSGNTIYF,TGTGCCAGCAGCCGGGTTAGCTCTGGAAACACCATATATTTT
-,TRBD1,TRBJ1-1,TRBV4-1,CASSVGGTGVLNTEAFF,TGCGCCAGCAGCGTTGGTGGGACAGGGGTCCTGAACACTGAAGCTTTCTTT
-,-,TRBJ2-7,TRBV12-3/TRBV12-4,CASTRDGFEEQYF,TGTGCCAGCACCAGGGACGGATTCGAGGAGCAGTACTTC
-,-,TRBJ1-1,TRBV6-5,CASSYRGFDTEAFF,TGTGCCAGCAGTTATAGGGGATTCGACACTGAAGCTTTCTTT
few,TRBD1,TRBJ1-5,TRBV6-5,CASKTTGVSNQPQHF,TGTGCCAGCAAGACGACAGGGGTTAGCAATCAGCCCCAGCATTTT
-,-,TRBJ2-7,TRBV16,CASSRLYEQYF,TGTGCCAGCAGCCGTTTGTACGAGCAGTACTTC
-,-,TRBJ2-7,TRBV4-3,CASSQDLGGGYEQYF,TGCGCCAGCAGCCAAGATTTGGGGGGAGGCTACGAGCAGTACTTC
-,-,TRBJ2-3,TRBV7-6,CASSLVASNADTQYF,TGTGCCAGCAGCTTAGTTGCTAGCAACGCAGATACGCAGTATTTT
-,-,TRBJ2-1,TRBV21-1,CASSKLGSGDNNEQFF,TGTGCCAGCAGCAAGCTAGGTAGCGGGGACAACAATGAGCAGTTCTTC
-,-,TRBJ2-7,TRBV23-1,CASSPDRPEGGLYEQYF,TGCGCCAGCAGTCCCGACAGGCCCGAAGGAGGTCTCTACGAGCAGTACTTC
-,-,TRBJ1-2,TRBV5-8,CASSFSVAYNYGYTF,TGTGCCAGCAGCTTTTCGGTGGCCTATAACTATGGCTACACCTTC
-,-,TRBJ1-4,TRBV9,CASSAGSVATNEKLFF,TGTGCCAGCAGCGCTGGATCAGTTGCAACTAATGAAAAACTGTTTTTT
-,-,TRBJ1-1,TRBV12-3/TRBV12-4,CASSFWLGTEAFF,TGTGCCAGCAGTTTCTGGTTAGGCACTGAAGCTTTCTTT
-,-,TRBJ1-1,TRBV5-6,CASSLGQHGAEAFF,TGTGCCAGCAGCTTGGGACAACATGGAGCTGAAGCTTTCTTT
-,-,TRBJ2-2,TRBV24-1,CATGGESNTGELFF,TGTGCCACCGGTGGGGAATCGAACACCGGGGAGCTGTTTTTT
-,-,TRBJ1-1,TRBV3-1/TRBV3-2,CASSQARFRQTNTEAFF,TGTGCCAGCAGCCAAGCGAGATTTCGACAGACGAACACTGAAGCTTTCTTT
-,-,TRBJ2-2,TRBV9,CASLSANTGELFF,TGTGCCAGCCTCTCAGCCAACACCGGGGAGCTGTTTTTT
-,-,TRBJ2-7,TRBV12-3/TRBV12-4,CASSSLSEQYF,TGTGCCAGCAGTTCCTTGAGCGAGCAGTACTTC
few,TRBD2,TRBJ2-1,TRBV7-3,CASSRLAGQTYNEQFF,TGTGCCAGCAGCAGACTAGCGGGCCAGACCTACAATGAGCAGTTCTTC
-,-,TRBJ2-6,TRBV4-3,CASSHGDNPGANVLTF,TGCGCCAGCAGCCATGGGGACAATCCTGGGGCCAACGTCCTGACTTTC
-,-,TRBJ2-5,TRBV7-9,CASSLGGLRETQYF,TGTGCCAGCAGCTTGGGGGGACTTCGGGAGACCCAGTACTTC
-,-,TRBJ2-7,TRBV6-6,CASSPRTYLTYEQYF,TGTGCCAGCAGTCCCCGGACCTATTTAACCTACGAGCAGTACTTC
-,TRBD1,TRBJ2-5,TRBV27,CASSFAGGAARETQYF,TGTGCCAGCAGTTTTGCAGGGGGTGCGGCAAGAGAGACCCAGTACTTC
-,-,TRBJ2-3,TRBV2,CASSLAVGTDTQYF,TGTGCCAGCAGTTTAGCAGTCGGCACAGATACGCAGTATTTT
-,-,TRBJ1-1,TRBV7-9,CASISATEAFF,TGTGCCAGCATTTCGGCGACTGAAGCTTTCTTT
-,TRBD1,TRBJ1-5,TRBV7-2,CASSPDRVPQPQHF,TGTGCCAGCAGCCCGGACAGGGTTCCTCAGCCCCAGCATTTT
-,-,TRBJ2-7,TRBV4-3,CASSREAQGGRQYF,TGCGCCAGCAGCCGAGAAGCCCAGGGGGGGAGACAGTACTTC
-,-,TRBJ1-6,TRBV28,CASSIGTSYNSPLHF,TGTGCCAGCAGTATAGGGACCTCCTATAATTCACCCCTCCACTTT
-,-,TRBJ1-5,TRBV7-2,CASSLIGTGNQPQHF,TGTGCCAGCAGCTTAATTGGTACCGGCAATCAGCCCCAGCATTTT
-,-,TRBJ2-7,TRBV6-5,CASTARNGPYEQYF,TGTGCCAGCACGGCCAGGAATGGCCCCTACGAGCAGTACTTC
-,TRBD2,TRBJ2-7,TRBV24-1,CATSDITGTSGGISYEQYF,TGTGCCACCAGTGACATAACCGGGACTAGCGGGGGGATCTCCTACGAGCAGTACTTC
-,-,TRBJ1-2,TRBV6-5,CASSYGGGYTF,TGTGCCAGCAGTTACGGGGGGGGCTACACCTTC
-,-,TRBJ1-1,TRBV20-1,CSARSREAFF,TGCAGTGCTAGAAGCAGGGAGGCTTTCTTT
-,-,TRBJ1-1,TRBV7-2,CASRTGTLMNTEAFF,TGTGCCAGCAGAACCGGGACTTTGATGAACACTGAAGCTTTCTTT
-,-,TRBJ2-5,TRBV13,CASSFRGPETQYF,TGTGCCAGCAGCTTCCGGGGTCCAGAGACCCAGTACTTC
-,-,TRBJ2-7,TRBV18,CASSPRVGEYEQYF,TGTGCCAGCTCCCCGCGGGTTGGGGAGTACGAGCAGTACTTC
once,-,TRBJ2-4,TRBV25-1,CASSVGTTKNIQYF,TGTGCCAGCAGCGTCGGGACAACCAAAAACATTCAGTACTTC
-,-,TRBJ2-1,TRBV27,CASSLTANEQFF,TGTGCCAGCAGTTTAACCGCTAATGAGCAGTTCTTC
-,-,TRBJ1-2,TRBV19,CASTPAGHYGYTF,TGTGCCAGTACCCCCGCCGGGCACTATGGCTACACCTTC
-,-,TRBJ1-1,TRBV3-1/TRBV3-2,CASSPWRGGNTEAFF,TGTGCCAGCAGCCCGTGGAGGGGAGGGAACACTGAAGCTTTCTTT
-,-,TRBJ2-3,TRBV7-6,CASSLVLAGTDTQYF,TGTGCCAGCAGCTTAGTTCTTGCAGGCACAGATACGCAGTATTTT
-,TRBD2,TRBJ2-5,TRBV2,CASRERGPQETQYF,TGTGCCAGCAGGGAGCGGGGGCCGCAAGAGACCCAGTACTTC
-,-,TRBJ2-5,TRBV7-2,CASSLAAVRETQYF,TGTGCCAGCAGCTTGGCCGCGGTGCGAGAGACCCAGTACTTC
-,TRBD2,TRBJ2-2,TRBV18,CASSPLAGGNTGELFF,TGTGCCAGCTCACCTCTAGCGGGGGGAAACACCGGGGAGCTGTTTTTT
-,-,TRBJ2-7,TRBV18,CASSPGTGGVYEQYF,TGTGCCAGCTCACCAGGAACAGGGGGGGTCTACGAGCAGTACTTC
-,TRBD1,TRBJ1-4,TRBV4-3,CASSHGTGNNEKLFF,TGCGCCAGCAGCCATGGGACAGGGAATAATGAAAAACTGTTTTTT
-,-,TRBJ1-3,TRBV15,CATSRSGTGNTIYF,TGTGCCACCAGCAGATCGGGTACTGGAAACACCATATATTTT
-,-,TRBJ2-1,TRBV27,CASSGGVSYNEQFF,TGTGCCAGCAGCGGCGGAGTCTCCTACAATGAGCAGTTCTTC
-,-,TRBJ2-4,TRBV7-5,CVSRSLAKNIQYF,TGTGTCAGCCGCTCCTTAGCCAAAAACATTCAGTACTTC